A selection of T cell receptor beta chains follows, all from one sample in a study of CD8 T cells in Susac syndrome. From the immunoSEQ multiplex PCR reads, TCRdb called clonotypes with MiXCR, one entry per CDR3 protein. The table has some 160,000 distinct CDR3 sequences, about 95% seen once. Material: CD8+ T cells from PBMCs. The receptors originated from a human donor with multiple sclerosis. The CDR3 runs from the conserved cysteine through the conserved F or W. The D gene is left open where the match is weak. Expanded clones are given a class, and other clones once, few, many or no size at all.

TRBV20-1,TRBD1,TRBJ2-3,-,TGCAGTGCTAGAGATTGGACCGGGACAGGCGTCACAGATACGCAGTATTTT,CSARDWTGTGVTDTQYF
TRBV5-1,TRBD1,TRBJ1-1,-,TGCGCCAGCAGCTTGCCGGACAGGTTCCTCTCTGAAGCTTTCTTT,CASSLPDRFLSEAFF
TRBV2,-,TRBJ1-2,-,TGTGCCAGCAGTGAGTCGGCGGATGGCCAGATCTATGGCTACACCTTC,CASSESADGQIYGYTF
TRBV29-1,-,TRBJ2-7,once,TGCAGCGTCAAAACCCGAAGCGTTGGACTCTCCTACGAGCAGTACTTC,CSVKTRSVGLSYEQYF
TRBV13,-,TRBJ2-5,-,TGTGCCAGCAACCTGCGGGGGCTTCGTGAGACCCAGTACTTC,CASNLRGLRETQYF
TRBV20-1,TRBD2,TRBJ2-7,-,TGCAGTGCTGAAGGGACTAGCGGGAGTTACGAGCAGTACTTC,CSAEGTSGSYEQYF
TRBV7-9,-,TRBJ1-5,-,TGTGCCAGCACCATCGGGGGCAGCGACTATAGCAATCAGCCCCAGCATTTT,CASTIGGSDYSNQPQHF
TRBV2,-,TRBJ2-7,-,TGTGCCAGCAGTTGGGACGTATCCTACGAGCAGTACTTC,CASSWDVSYEQYF
TRBV20-1,-,TRBJ2-7,once,TGCAGTGCTAGAGATCAGTACAGCACCTACGAGCAGTACTTC,CSARDQYSTYEQYF
TRBV3-1,-,TRBJ2-6,-,TGTGCCAGCAGCCAACGCATCGGTGCTGGGGCCAACGTCCTGACTTTC,CASSQRIGAGANVLTF
TRBV6-1,-,TRBJ2-7,-,TGTGCCAGCAGTGAACAGGTGTCCTACGAGCAGTACTTC,CASSEQVSYEQYF
TRBV29-1,-,TRBJ2-5,-,TGCAGCGTTGGCGGGCCGGGAATCCAAGAGACCCAGTACTTC,CSVGGPGIQETQYF
TRBV2,TRBD1,TRBJ2-7,-,TGTGCCAGCAACCCGACAGGGACGTACGAGCAGTACTTC,CASNPTGTYEQYF
TRBV27,TRBD2,TRBJ2-2,-,TGTGCCAGCACCCCCGTGGGCGGGAGGGCCGCCACCGGGGAGCTGTTTTTT,CASTPVGGRAATGELFF
TRBV29-1,TRBD1,TRBJ2-7,once,TGCAGCGTTGCACAGGGGCTTACCGAGCAGTACTTC,CSVAQGLTEQYF
TRBV7-9,-,TRBJ1-2,-,TGTGCCAGCAGCCCGACAGATTATTATGGCTACACCTTC,CASSPTDYYGYTF
TRBV6-6,-,TRBJ1-1,-,TGTGCCAGCGGGGAGGGTAGCACTGAAGCTTTCTTT,CASGEGSTEAFF
TRBV7-9,-,TRBJ2-1,-,TGTGCCACCCTAGTCGGTTACGGTGAGCAGTTCTTC,CATLVGYGEQFF
TRBV13,-,TRBJ2-3,-,TGTGCCAGCAGCACTTCTGACGATACGCAGTATTTT,CASSTSDDTQYF
TRBV28,-,TRBJ2-3,-,TGTGCCAGCAGTACGGACAGTTCTAGCACAGATACGCAGTATTTT,CASSTDSSSTDTQYF
TRBV2,TRBD1,TRBJ1-1,-,TGTGCCAGCAGTGAAGCCGGGACAGCGAACACTGAAGCTTTCTTT,CASSEAGTANTEAFF
TRBV10-3,-,TRBJ1-1,-,TGTGCCACTTCTATCCCGAGGGGGGCAGGCCCGAACACTGAAGCTTTCTTT,CATSIPRGAGPNTEAFF
TRBV29-1,TRBD2,TRBJ2-3,-,TGCAGCGAGACTAGCGGGTTAGGAGATACGCAGTATTTT,CSETSGLGDTQYF
TRBV11-2,-,TRBJ2-3,-,TGTGCCAGCAGCGGGACTCCCACAGATACGCAGTATTTT,CASSGTPTDTQYF
TRBV2,-,TRBJ2-1,-,TGTGCCAGCAGTCCTAACCTACAGGGTGGAAATGAGCAGTTCTTC,CASSPNLQGGNEQFF
TRBV20-1,-,TRBJ2-5,-,TGCAGTGCTAGAGATCGGCCTAGGCAAGAGACCCAGTACTTC,CSARDRPRQETQYF
TRBV24-1,-,TRBJ1-3,-,TGTGCCACCAGTGATCCCACAGACTCTGGAAACACCATATATTTT,CATSDPTDSGNTIYF
TRBV28,-,TRBJ2-5,-,TGTGCCAGCAGTTCCACAGGGTTAGGGCAAGAGACCCAGTACTTC,CASSSTGLGQETQYF
TRBV2,-,TRBJ2-3,-,TGTGCCAGCACTCCTCTGAGGGTGGGCGCAGATACGCAGTATTTT,CASTPLRVGADTQYF
TRBV12-3/TRBV12-4,-,TRBJ1-2,-,TGTGCCAGCAGTTATACCGGGACGGACTATGGCTACACCTTC,CASSYTGTDYGYTF